These 32 T cell receptor beta chains were all obtained from the same sample, sequenced in a study of shared clonotypes between healthy human individuals. This table comes from immunoSEQ multiplex PCR, and its TCRdb copy is limited to in-frame clones, with some not included. Counted here are some 2 million clones, about 95% occurring once; the ten biggest clones make up approximately 1.2%. Naive CD8 isolation took CD45RO-negative cells positively selected for CCR7 and excluded terminally differentiated effector memory CD45RA+ cells. Sample: naive CD8+ T cells sorted from blood. All receptors come from a man between 18 and 29 years old in good health.

This chain uses TRBV4-3 with TRBJ2-1, with 7 nucleotides matching TRBD2. Looked up from germline, CDR1 is LGHNA and CDR2 is YSLEER. This CDR3 is built from 14 residues. With 4 bases clipped from V and 6 bases from J, the junction kept 6 bases outside the gene matches. In DNA form, the CDR3 reads TGCGCCAGCAGCCCACCGGGCGGGAGCAATGAGCAGTTCTTC. Its translation is CASSPPGGSNEQFF.

The CDR3 reads CASSHHSSGRMRNEQFF. In DNA, the CDR3 is TGTGCCAGCAGCCACCACTCTAGCGGGAGAATGAGGAATGAGCAGTTCTTC. This sequence joins TRBV5-4 and TRBJ2-1, with 10 bases aligning to TRBD2. Germline lookup yields CDR1 SGHNT and CDR2 YYREEE (reference sequence). V was clipped by 4 bases and J by 7 bases; unmatched bases: 14. The CDR3 extends over 17 amino acids.

The chain couples TRBV6-1 to TRBJ1-3; unclear D gene. The V end was cut by 3 bases, the J end by 4 bases, with 13 bases between. Germline-derived CDR1 and CDR2 are MNHNS and SASEGT. This CDR3 has 15 residues. The CDR3: CASSEVMAGGNTIYF. The CDR3 nucleotides are TGTGCCAGCAGTGAGGTCATGGCGGGGGGAAACACCATATATTTT.

V usage is TRBV18 and J usage is TRBJ2-7; D unclear. This CDR3 comprises 13 residues. V was clipped by 6 bases and J by 4 bases, with 13 bases between them. From germline, CDR1 is KGHSH and CDR2 LQKENI. The CDR3 loop reads CASSMGVGYEQYF. The DNA for the CDR3 is TGTGCCAGCTCGATGGGTGTGGGATACGAGCAGTACTTC.

The chain has TRBV2 and TRBJ2-7, with a possible D match to TRBD1 (6 bases). This CDR3 has 13 amino acids. V was pared by 8 bases and J by 3 bases, with 14 bases between. Looked up from germline, CDR1 is SNHLY and CDR2 is FYNNEI. The CDR3, as DNA: TGTGCCAGCTCGGGACATCAAGACTACGAGCAGTACTTC. It translates to CASSGHQDYEQYF.

Of note for this clone: Other DNA variants within this sample encode the same CDR3. The J gene is TRBJ2-3, the V gene TRBV11-2, with D unclear. Looked up from germline, CDR1 is SGHAT and CDR2 is FQNNGV. The length of the CDR3 is 13 residues. Trimming removed 2 bases from V and 1 base from J, with 4 bases in between. This CDR3 reads CASSLLGTDTQYF. The CDR3 bases are TGTGCCAGCAGCTTACTCGGCACAGATACGCAGTATTTT.

The chain recombines TRBV7-9 with TRBJ1-1; D is unresolved. Looked up from germline, CDR1 is SEHNR and CDR2 is FQNEAQ (reference sequence). The CDR3 totals 14 residues. V was shortened by 1 base and J by 6 bases, with 12 bases between the two germline ends. The CDR3 reads CASSLVAAWAEAFF. Written as DNA, the CDR3 is TGTGCCAGCAGCTTAGTTGCAGCTTGGGCTGAAGCTTTCTTT.

CDR3: CASSDGLGGNSPLHF. DNA of the CDR3: TGTGCCAGCAGCGACGGACTGGGCGGTAATTCACCCCTCCACTTT. The chain carries TRBV13 and TRBJ1-6; D gene unclear. V was shortened by 5 bases and J by 6 bases, with 14 bases between the two germline ends. The germline CDR1 and CDR2 sequences are PRHDT and FYEKMQ (reference sequence). The CDR3 sequence is 15 residues long.

The chain is built from TRBV4-1 and TRBJ2-5; no clear D gene. The V and J ends lost 0 bases and 1 base respectively, with 6 bases between them. Per germline, CDR1 MGHRA and CDR2 YSYEKL. The CDR3 totals 14 residues. DNA of the CDR3: TGCGCCAGCAGCCAAGATGGGATCCAAGAGACCCAGTACTTC. The encoded protein is CASSQDGIQETQYF.

This sequence joins TRBV5-1 and TRBJ2-5; 11 bases are a match to TRBD2. CDR3 size: 16 residues. V trimming: 0 bases; J trimming: 5 bases; junction bases outside the gene matches: 6. In germline, CDR1 is SGHRS, CDR2 YFSETQ. In DNA form, the CDR3 reads TGCGCCAGCAGCTTGGAGTATAGCGGGAGGGGTGAGACCCAGTACTTC. It is translated as CASSLEYSGRGETQYF.

J is TRBJ2-7 and V is TRBV27; 7 bases align to TRBD2. CDR3 length: 13 amino acids. Germline V gene lookup returns CDR1 MNHEY and CDR2 SMNVEV (reference sequence). V gave up 6 bases and J gave up 3 bases; unmatched junction bases: 5. The CDR3 nucleotides are TGTGCCAGCAGCGCGGGACTACACTACGAGCAGTACTTC. It codes for CASSAGLHYEQYF.

A word on this clone: Additional DNA sequences in this sample encode the identical CDR3. The chain has TRBV19 and TRBJ2-1; no clear D. This CDR3 comprises 13 residues. Germline V gene data show CDR1 as LNHDA and CDR2 as SQIVND (reference sequence). The V end was cut by 1 base, the J end by 0 bases, with 1 base between. CDR3 residues: CASSIGSYNEQFF. As DNA, the CDR3 is TGTGCCAGTAGTATAGGCTCCTACAATGAGCAGTTCTTC. The full variable domain, in which reference TRBV19 and TRBJ2-1 provide the parts outside the CDR3, is DGGITQSPKYLFRKEGQNVTLSCEQNLNHDAMYWYRQDPGQGLRLIYYSQIVNDFQKGDIAEGYSVSREKKESFPLTVTSAQKNPTAFYLCASSIGSYNEQFFGPGTRLTVL.

Here the CDR3 reads CASSPLGQGAPYEQYF. CDR3 nucleotides: TGTGCCAGCAGCCCACTAGGACAGGGGGCCCCCTACGAGCAGTACTTC. The chain uses TRBV7-2 and TRBJ2-7, with TRBD1 identical over 11 bases. The CDR3 extends over 16 amino acids. J gave up 2 bases and V 5 bases, and 8 bases lay outside the gene matches. The V gene's germline CDR1 is SGHTA and CDR2 FQGNSA.

The V gene is TRBV7-9, the J gene TRBJ1-1; D is undetermined. V was pared by 2 bases and J by 1 base, with 20 bases between. Germline-derived CDR1 and CDR2 are SEHNR and FQNEAQ (reference sequence). The CDR3 is 18 residues long. The chain's CDR3 is CASSLNRIGRAWNTEAFF. The CDR3 DNA reads as TGTGCCAGCAGCTTAAATCGGATTGGCCGGGCATGGAACACTGAAGCTTTCTTT.

The chain combines TRBV7-9 with TRBJ2-5; tentative D call: TRBD2 (7 bases). From germline, CDR1 is SEHNR and CDR2 FQNEAQ (reference sequence). V lost 5 bases and J 4 bases, leaving 14 bases between the germline ends. The CDR3 is 14 amino acids. CDR3 protein: CASSQGGGGETQYF. In nucleotides, the CDR3 is TGTGCCAGCAGCCAGGGCGGGGGCGGAGAGACCCAGTACTTC.

The chain uses TRBV29-1 and TRBJ2-2; no clear D. Germline CDR1 and CDR2: SQVTM and ANQGSEA. Trimming left V 4 bases short and J 3 bases short, with 6 bases between. The CDR3 length is 12 residues. CDR3 residues: CSVAADTGELFF. CDR3 DNA: TGCAGCGTTGCCGCGGACACCGGGGAGCTGTTTTTT.

This sequence joins TRBV9 and TRBJ2-1, with D possibly matching TRBD2 (6 bases). Germline CDR1 and CDR2: SGDLS and YYNGEE. Between the trimmed V and J ends, which lost 1 base and 8 bases, there was a span of 10 bases. This CDR3 region has 13 residues. DNA for the CDR3: TGTGCCAGCAGCGTAATAGCGGCGGATGAGCAGTTCTTC. Translation gives CASSVIAADEQFF.

This clone was observed a handful of times. The chain recombines TRBV5-8 with TRBJ1-1; D possibly corresponds to TRBD1 (5 bases). Germline V gives CDR1 SGHTS, CDR2 YDEGEE. Between the trimmed V and J ends, which lost 5 bases and 0 bases, there was a span of 8 bases. This CDR3 has 13 amino acids. CDR3 protein: CASRAGLNTEAFF. In nucleotides, the CDR3 is TGTGCCAGCAGGGCAGGGCTGAACACTGAAGCTTTCTTT.

The genes are TRBV12-5 and TRBJ1-5; maybe TRBD1 (6 bases). The CDR3 extends over 15 amino acids. The germline V gene has CDR1 LGHNT and CDR2 FRNRAP. V lost 4 bases, J lost 0 bases, and 10 bases lay in between. The CDR3 region is CASGSRDTSNQPQHF. DNA of the CDR3: TGTGCTAGTGGTTCCCGGGACACTAGCAATCAGCCCCAGCATTTT. Using reference TRBV12-5 and TRBJ1-5 for the parts outside the CDR3, the full variable domain is DARVTQTPRHKVTEMGQEVTMRCQPILGHNTVFWYRQTMMQGLELLAYFRNRAPLDDSGMPKDRFSAEMPDATLATLKIQPSEPRDSAVYFCASGSRDTSNQPQHFGDGTRLSIL.

CDR3 nucleotides: TGTGCCAGCAGTTTGCCAGGGGGTGGGGATGAGCAGTTCTTC. Translation: CASSLPGGGDEQFF. This chain connects TRBV6-5 to TRBJ2-1, with 7 bases aligning to TRBD1. The length of the CDR3 is 14 residues. V was pared by 4 bases and J by 8 bases, with 8 bases of the junction left unmatched. In germline, CDR1 is MNHEY, CDR2 SVGAGI.

The chain links TRBV19 to TRBJ1-2; D call uncertain. CDR3 length: 16 amino acids. Germline assignment: CDR1 LNHDA and CDR2 SQIVND (reference sequence). Deletions cut 0 bases from V and 4 bases from J, with 15 bases between. The CDR3 nucleotides are TGTGCCAGTAGTATAGATCAACAGATAACCCCCTATGGCTACACCTTC. Amino acids: CASSIDQQITPYGYTF.

The chain carries TRBV19 and TRBJ2-6; 8 bases agree with TRBD1. CDR1 and CDR2 from the germline V gene are LNHDA and SQIVND (reference sequence). CDR3 size: 19 residues. Germline trimming cut 4 bases from V and 4 bases from J; bases unmatched to any gene: 15. CDR3 protein: CASSRMMDRVSTGANVLTF. The CDR3 DNA is TGTGCCAGTAGTAGGATGATGGACAGGGTCTCCACCGGGGCCAACGTCCTGACTTTC.

The genes are TRBV5-6 and TRBJ1-3, with D possibly being TRBD1 (5 bases). Germline CDR1 and CDR2: SGHDT and YYEEEE. The CDR3 runs 17 residues. V was trimmed by 0 bases and J by 0 bases, leaving 13 bases between them. DNA for the CDR3: TGTGCCAGCAGCTTGGGCGGACACCACTTCTCTGGAAACACCATATATTTT. Residues: CASSLGGHHFSGNTIYF.

This chain connects TRBV4-3 to TRBJ1-1; D might be TRBD1 (5 bases). The CDR3 consists of 15 residues. CDR1 and CDR2 (germline): LGHNA, YSLEER. V dropped 1 base and J dropped 0 bases, with 9 bases sitting between them. The CDR3 bases are TGCGCCAGCAGCCAAGTGGGGGATGTGAACACTGAAGCTTTCTTT. Translation: CASSQVGDVNTEAFF.

This clone is a singleton in its sample. The V call is TRBV20-1, the J call TRBJ1-1; D not resolved. V lost 4 bases and J 1 base, leaving 4 bases between the germline ends. The CDR3 is 11 residues long. The germline V gene encodes CDR1 DFQATT and CDR2 SNEGSKA (reference sequence). The DNA for the CDR3 is TGCAGTGCTACGAAGAACACTGAAGCTTTCTTT. Translation gives CSATKNTEAFF.

J is TRBJ1-4 and V is TRBV4-1, with 7 positions matching TRBD1. This CDR3 has 15 amino acids. V lost 4 bases to trimming and J lost 7 bases; unmatched junction nucleotides: 9. Germline-derived CDR1 and CDR2 are MGHRA and YSYEKL. CDR3 nucleotides: TGCGCCAGCAGCCCTAGGGGGCCGGGGGGTGAAAAACTGTTTTTT. This codes for CASSPRGPGGEKLFF.

This clone has a single count. The chain employs TRBV10-2 and TRBJ2-7; TRBD2 aligns across 8 bases. V gave up 3 bases and J gave up 7 bases; unmatched junction bases: 5. Germline V CDR1 and CDR2: WSHSY, SAAADI. CDR3 length: 13 amino acids. In nucleotides, the CDR3 is TGCGCCAGCAGTGACCCGGGGGGGGAGGAGCAGTACTTC. Protein sequence: CASSDPGGEEQYF.

As regards this clone: The same CDR3 also results from other DNA sequences found in this sample. The CDR3 sequence is CASSVALGGTEAFF. Written as DNA, the CDR3 is TGTGCCAGCAGCGTCGCCTTAGGGGGCACTGAAGCTTTCTTT. The chain links TRBV9 to TRBJ1-1; possibly TRBD1 for D (6 bases). Trimming left V 2 bases short and J 4 bases short, with 12 bases between. CDR3 length equals 14 residues. Germline V CDR1 and CDR2: SGDLS, YYNGEE.

J is TRBJ2-1 and V is TRBV13; no clear D gene. The CDR3 is 13 residues long. Per the germline V gene, CDR1 is PRHDT and CDR2 is FYEKMQ (reference sequence). Trimming cost V 2 bases and J 7 bases, with 9 bases left between them. CDR3 loop: CASSLPSWNEQFF. DNA of the CDR3: TGTGCCAGCAGCTTACCCAGTTGGAATGAGCAGTTCTTC. Full variable domain (remainder filled in from reference TRBV13 and TRBJ2-1): AAGVIQSPRHLIKEKRETATLKCYPIPRHDTVYWYQQGPGQDPQFLISFYEKMQSDKGSIPDRFSAQQFSDYHSELNMSSLELGDSALYFCASSLPSWNEQFFGPGTRLTVL.

The chain is built from TRBV4-1 and TRBJ2-7, with 10 positions matching TRBD2. The ends lost 4 bases at V and 5 bases at J; junction bases unmatched: 17. CDR3 length: 18 amino acids. Per germline, CDR1 MGHRA and CDR2 YSYEKL. Written as DNA, the CDR3 is TGCGCCAGCAGCCCGCAGAAGCGGGAGGGCCTTATTAGACACGAGCAGTACTTC. This codes for CASSPQKREGLIRHEQYF.

This sequence joins TRBV19 and TRBJ2-7; D possibly corresponds to TRBD1 (6 bases). The CDR3 covers 14 residues. V was cut by 3 bases and J by 3 bases, with 12 bases left in between. Per germline, CDR1 LNHDA and CDR2 SQIVND (reference sequence). The CDR3 coding sequence is TGTGCCAGTAGTATTTCGACAGGAGGCTACGAGCAGTACTTC. Residues: CASSISTGGYEQYF.

CDR3 DNA: TGTGCCAGCAGCTTGACAGGGGTTAACACTGAAGCTTTCTTT. Translation gives CASSLTGVNTEAFF. The rearrangement uses TRBV5-8 and TRBJ1-1, with 7 bases aligning to TRBD1. CDR3 length: 14 amino acids. CDR1 is SGHTS and CDR2 is YDEGEE in the germline V gene. Losses at the gene ends were 1 base for V and 2 bases for J; bases not matched to a gene: 2. Combining the CDR3 with reference TRBV5-8 and TRBJ1-1 gives the whole variable domain EAGVTQSPTHLIKTRGQQATLRCSPISGHTSVYWYQQALGLGLQFLLWYDEGEERNRGNFPPRFSGRQFPNYSSELNVNALELEDSALYLCASSLTGVNTEAFFGQGTRLTVV.